This T cell receptor beta chain was captured in a study of blood T cell repertoires in COVID-19 (dated by TCRdb to 2018 to 2021). Regarding the research as a whole: Samples covering the acute and convalescent phases of COVID-19 were provided by collaborators in the United States, Italy and Spain. Where HLA class I and class II types were available, the types were taken from metadata supplied by the sample provider, not from assay-based typing. The material from the prospective study consisted of cDNA or gDNA derived from T cells, B-cell-depleted T cells, or PBMCs. The repertoires were released in a freely available public database intended as a resource for research on the immune response to SARS-CoV-2. Subjects who had been exposed to COVID-19, were actively infected with it, or had recovered from it provided the deeply sampled blood TCRbeta repertoires that made up the dataset. Sample metadata almost always included a de-identified subject ID, COVID-19 status, age in years and sex. The samples were drawn from two sources: the first 160 participants of the ongoing ImmuneRACE study, and 1,200 or so subjects contributed by 6 global collaborators.

What the study reported, not specific to this receptor: How much clinical and demographic metadata was included differed by source and by participant, and the metadata was provided uncurated.

TCRbeta CDR3 regions were amplified from genomic DNA by means of the immunoSEQ Assay, a bias-controlled multiplex PCR. Per the original workflow: The number of nucleated cells in each sample was estimated from the amplification of reference gene primers within the assay. Sequence reads were collapsed and filtered to measure the absolute abundance of every unique TCRbeta CDR3 rearrangement. For each sample, productive Simpson clonality was calculated by taking the square root of Simpson's diversity index across productive rearrangements. TCRdb took this table from immuneACCESS and kept in-frame rearrangements with V and J called. Such tables lack part of the clones; where checked against another copy, unresolved V genes explain under half of the gap, and the rest is unexplained. From that table come the V and J calls and clone size; the DNA was used to work out D and trimming. This sample is represented by some 130,000 clones; roughly 83% of them were singletons. The leading ten clones occupy approximately 13% of the sample.

The germline V and J ends show losses of 5 bases and 4 bases respectively, and no gene match explains 8 bases of the junction. CDR1 is given as LNHDA and CDR2 as SQIVND, both from the germline V gene (reference sequence). The CDR3 has 15 amino acids, counting the end cysteine and phenylalanine. Only the CDR3 region is kept as DNA, spanning 45 bases read in frame from base 1. A second Seattle source provided samples from volunteer blood donors who had recovered from COVID-19. Each collaborating institution followed its own protocols to collect whole blood in K2EDTA tubes. For TCRbeta analysis, collaborators shipped samples as frozen whole blood, isolated PBMCs, or DNA extracted from either of those sample types. In the case of this clone: This clone's antigen is unknown. Within one base of it there is no much larger clone, and no base qualities were kept.

The TCR was taken from a woman aged 25 to 45 who had recovered from COVID-19. The chain was built from TRBV19 and TRBJ2-3, with 8 central nucleotides matching TRBD2. The specimen sequenced was peripheral blood. The DNA sequence is as follows: TGTGCCAGTAGTCTCTTAGCGGGATATCCAGATACGCAGTATTTT. This encodes CASSLLAGYPDTQYF.